What follows are 7 T cell receptor beta chains derived from one specimen sequenced in a study of identical twins. TCRdb re-called the 5' RACE reads through MiXCR, storing one row per CDR3 protein. The sample consists of around 650,000 distinct CDR3 sequences, roughly 7.2% of them appearing once. These same data were also listed under a study on yellow fever vaccine responses in identical twins.

The sample was PBMCs. The receptors derive from a young woman in good health.

The sample holds a few counts of this clonotype. The chain is built from TRBV6-1 and TRBJ2-7, with TRBD2 matching 8 bases. This CDR3 comprises 14 residues. Germline CDR1 reads MNHNS; CDR2 reads SASEGT. J lost 5 bases, V lost 4 bases, and 7 bases had no gene match. This CDR3 is CASSVAGRAHEQYV. The CDR3 nucleotides read TGTGCCAGCAGTGTAGCGGGGCGGGCCCACGAGCAGTACGTC.

In this sample, this clonotype turned up many times. V gene TRBV3-1 combines with J gene TRBJ2-2; D might be TRBD1 (5 bases). Germline loops: CDR1 LGHDT, CDR2 YNNKEL (reference sequence). The CDR3 has 16 amino acids. V dropped 0 bases and J dropped 5 bases, with 13 bases sitting between them. CDR3 in DNA: TGTGCCAGCAGCCAAGATCGCGCAGGGCTAACCGGGGAGCTGTTTTTT. This encodes CASSQDRAGLTGELFF.

This clonotype was observed a few times. This rearrangement joins TRBV27 to TRBJ2-1; no clear D. Trimming removed 4 bases from V and 15 bases from J, with 16 bases in between. Germline V gene lookup returns CDR1 MNHEY and CDR2 SMNVEV (reference sequence). CDR3 length: 12 amino acids. In nucleotides, the CDR3 is TGTGCCAGCAGTTCTCCCCTGGGGAAACGGTTCTTC. Amino acid sequence: CASSSPLGKRFF.

This chain joins TRBV5-1 and TRBJ2-2; D is unclear. The CDR3 spans 13 residues. Germline V gene sequence: CDR1 SGHRS, CDR2 YFSETQ. Trimming stripped 1 base from V and 9 bases from J, with 10 bases between. CDR3 sequence reads: CASSLLGSRELFF. DNA for the CDR3: TGCGCCAGCAGCTTGTTAGGGTCTAGGGAGCTGTTTTTT.

The chain couples TRBV7-8 to TRBJ2-3, with D unclear. This CDR3 has 14 residues. Looked up from germline, CDR1 is SGHVS and CDR2 is FQNEAQ. The V and J ends lost 2 bases and 5 bases respectively, with 11 bases between them. CDR3 in amino acids: CASSLIVTGDTQYF. CDR3 in DNA: TGTGCCAGCAGCTTAATCGTCACGGGAGATACGCAGTATTTT.

This clonotype turned up a few times. The chain has TRBV7-6 and TRBJ2-6, with D possibly called TRBD1 or TRBD2 (6 bases each). Germline-derived CDR1 and CDR2 are SGHVS and FNYEAQ. V was cut by 2 bases and J by 3 bases, with 17 bases left in between. The CDR3 sequence is 18 residues long. CDR3 sequence reads: CASSLILLGGVGANVLTF. DNA for the CDR3: TGTGCCAGCAGCTTAATTCTCTTGGGGGGCGTTGGGGCCAACGTCCTGACTTTC.

On this clonotype: A much bigger clone sits one base away, suggesting this may be a read error. This rearrangement joins TRBV7-9 to TRBJ2-7; D gene unclear. Deletions cut 4 bases from V and 3 bases from J, with 13 bases between. The CDR3 sequence is 14 residues long. The germline gives CDR1 SEHNR, CDR2 FQNEAQ (reference sequence). The CDR3 nucleotides read TGTGCCAGCAGCTCCGAGACAATGAACTACGAGCAGTACTTC. It encodes CASSSETMNYEQYF.